The clone carrying this T cell receptor (beta chain) was observed many times. This sample's TCRbeta library carried unique molecular identifier barcodes. TCRdb reprocessed the PCR reads via MiXCR and lists one record per CDR3 protein. The sample has under 300,000 distinct CDR3 sequences; 9% to 10% are singletons. The data were obtained in a study of T-cell reconstitution after alpha-beta-depleted transplantation in children. Trimming pared 5 bases from V and 5 bases from J, leaving 20 bases between. In germline, CDR1 is SEHNR, CDR2 FQNEAQ (reference sequence). The CDR3 contains 16 residues. The sample consisted of PBMCs from the stem cell graft donor, taken from the stem cell graft. The J gene is TRBJ2-3, the V gene TRBV7-9; the D gene could be TRBD1 or TRBD2 (6 bases each). The sequence derives from a human donor who donated a stem cell graft to a child with SCID. CDR3 residues: CASSPDRGGRVDTQYF. The CDR3 DNA follows: TGTGCCAGCAGCCCCGATCGTGGGGGGCGGGTAGATACGCAGTATTTT.